Listed below are T cell receptor beta chains from one sample, sequenced in a study of T cells after yellow fever vaccination. TCRdb re-derived calls from the 5' RACE reads in MiXCR, one entry per CDR3 protein. Seen here are hundreds of thousands of distinct CDR3 sequences, roughly an eighth observed once, and the top ten hold more than 13%. This specimen consisted of PBMCs, obtained on the day of the yellow fever booster vaccination. The source of these receptors is a man in his thirties or forties who received the YFV17D yellow fever vaccine. The CDR3 runs from the conserved cysteine through the conserved F or W. The order of the fields is V gene, D gene, clone size, J gene, CDR3 protein, CDR3 DNA. A D gene is named only where the DNA matches it firmly. The listing skips clone size in some rows; elsewhere it reads once, few, many or a size class.

TRBV19	-	-	TRBJ1-5	CASKRQQFNQPQHF	TGTGCCAGTAAACGGCAACAGTTCAATCAGCCCCAGCATTTT
TRBV30	-	few	TRBJ2-1	CAWRPPRAYNEQFF	TGTGCCTGGAGACCCCCCCGGGCCTACAATGAGCAGTTCTTC
TRBV4-3	TRBD2	few	TRBJ2-2	CASSQEELAGETGELFF	TGCGCCAGCAGCCAAGAAGAGCTAGCGGGAGAGACCGGGGAGCTGTTTTTT
TRBV4-3	-	-	TRBJ2-2	CASSVGLSWEANTGELFF	TGCGCCAGCAGCGTAGGGCTCTCGTGGGAAGCGAACACCGGGGAGCTGTTTTTT
TRBV6-1	-	few	TRBJ1-5	CASSLQGRTNQPQHF	TGTGCCAGCAGCCTACAGGGACGTACTAATCAGCCCCAGCATTTT
TRBV18	TRBD1	few	TRBJ1-1	CASSPRGLGGHTEAFF	TGTGCCAGCTCACCCAGAGGCTTAGGGGGCCATACTGAAGCTTTCTTT
TRBV4-3	-	-	TRBJ1-2	CASSQAFTADYGYTF	TGCGCCAGCAGCCAAGCTTTTACGGCGGACTATGGCTACACCTTC
TRBV5-1	TRBD2	few	TRBJ2-1	CASSSGTTLVEQFF	TGCGCCAGCAGCTCCGGGACTACCCTTGTTGAGCAGTTCTTC
TRBV6-2/TRBV6-3	TRBD2	-	TRBJ2-1	CASSYSRLAGDHEQFF	TGTGCCAGCAGTTACTCCCGACTAGCGGGAGACCACGAGCAGTTCTTC
TRBV12-3/TRBV12-4	TRBD1	few	TRBJ2-7	CASSRTDRAYEQYF	TGTGCCAGCAGTCGAACGGACAGGGCCTACGAGCAGTACTTC
TRBV12-5	-	few	TRBJ2-2	CASGFHGAEPGELFF	TGTGCTAGTGGTTTCCATGGGGCAGAGCCCGGGGAGCTGTTTTTT
TRBV7-9	-	-	TRBJ2-1	CASSLMAGLNEQFF	TGTGCCAGCAGCTTAATGGCGGGTCTAAATGAGCAGTTCTTC
TRBV12-3/TRBV12-4	-	few	TRBJ2-6	CASSLAPVANVLTF	TGTGCCAGCAGTTTAGCCCCCGTGGCCAACGTCCTGACTTTC
TRBV20-1	-	once	TRBJ1-1	CSARLQVEAFF	TGCAGTGCTAGATTACAAGTTGAAGCTTTCTTT
TRBV30	-	few	TRBJ2-2	CAWASGPLANTGELFF	TGTGCCTGGGCCTCGGGGCCCCTCGCGAACACCGGGGAGCTGTTTTTT